This record covers a single TCR beta chain. No antigen is known for it. There are 14 residues in the CDR3. V lost 3 bases, J lost 2 bases, and 1 base stayed unmatched. Germline CDR1 reads WNHNN; CDR2 reads SYGVQD (reference sequence). This record comes from a study of cytomegalovirus exposure and HLA in healthy donors. Whole-study findings and limits: The study labeled fewer than 200 TCR beta chains cytomegalovirus-associated. Across donors, most TCRs were seen rarely, yet some public ones were widespread.

The donors were part of the 120-subject validation cohort, which stood apart from the roughly 700-subject first cohort. The assay was immunoSEQ multiplex PCR, and TCRdb's table has in-frame clones only and misses some. There are 330,000 or so clones in the sample; 86% occur only once, and 0.7% to 0.85% lies in the top ten. Sequencing was done on a sample of PBMCs. The sequence derives from a young woman in good health and CMV-seronegative. V and J are TRBV10-1 and TRBJ1-5; 7 bases are shared with TRBD1. DNA for the CDR3: TGCGCCAGCAGTGATGGGACAGGCAATCAGCCCCAGCATTTT. This sequence encodes CASSDGTGNQPQHF.